The 18 T cell receptor beta chains reported below all come from one sample, sequenced in a study of Ad26.COV2.S vaccination and SARS-CoV-2 variants. Using immunoSEQ multiplex PCR, the repertoire was profiled, and TCRdb retains in-frame clones only, with some absent. The data hold around 300,000 clones, with 80% to 90% observed a single time. Treatment indicated: some 19 received Ad26.COV2.S at low or high dose, single or two shots; roughly five received placebo; per-sample allocation not given. The samples date from day 63 after the first vaccine or placebo injection. The source material was peripheral blood, sampled in a trial of Ad26.COV2.S vaccine versus placebo. These receptors were collected from a person aged 18 to 65 who received the Ad26.COV2.S COVID-19 vaccine or a placebo.

V is TRBV7-9 and J is TRBJ2-1; 8 bases agree with TRBD2. Per the germline V gene, CDR1 is SEHNR and CDR2 is FQNEAQ (reference sequence). CDR3 length equals 16 residues. V trimming: 1 base; J trimming: 4 bases; junction bases outside the gene matches: 6. The CDR3 DNA sequence: TGTGCCAGCAGCTTAGGGCGGGGGGTTACATACAATGAGCAGTTCTTC. It codes for CASSLGRGVTYNEQFF. Drawing the rest from reference TRBV7-9 and TRBJ2-1, the complete variable domain is DTGVSQNPRHKITKRGQNVTFRCDPISEHNRLYWYRQTLGQGPEFLTYFQNEAQLEKSRLLSDRFSAERPKGSFSTLEIQRTEQGDSAMYLCASSLGRGVTYNEQFFGPGTRLTVL.

The chain employs TRBV19 and TRBJ2-1, with D maybe TRBD2 (6 bases). Germline CDR1 is LNHDA and CDR2 is SQIVND (reference sequence). Trimming took 5 bases from V and 8 from J, leaving 13 bases between them. This CDR3 comprises 13 residues. The chain's CDR3 is CASSPPSEHEQFF. CDR3 coding DNA: TGTGCCAGTAGTCCACCTAGCGAGCATGAGCAGTTCTTC.

V is TRBV7-9 and J is TRBJ2-2; 12 bases align to TRBD1. The CDR3 covers 16 residues. The J segment lost 6 bases and the V segment lost 5 bases, leaving 7 bases of the junction unmatched. Germline-derived CDR1 and CDR2 are SEHNR and FQNEAQ (reference sequence). CDR3 nucleotide sequence: TGTGCCAGCAGCCCAACGGGACAGGGGGCGGCCGGGGAGCTGTTTTTT. Its translation: CASSPTGQGAAGELFF.

This clone appeared a single time. The chain joins TRBV30 to TRBJ2-1, with D maybe TRBD2 (7 bases). V was shortened by 0 bases and J by 15 bases, with 21 bases between the two germline ends. CDR1 is GTSNPN, CDR2 SVGIG, per germline (reference sequence). This CDR3 contains 14 residues. In DNA, the CDR3 is TGTGCCTGGAGTGTCGGGGGGCTTAGGTCGAAAGGGTTCTTC. Translation gives CAWSVGGLRSKGFF.

This clone was seen repeatedly, ten times or more. The chain combines TRBV4-2 with TRBJ1-1, with 8 bases fitting TRBD1. The CDR3 length is 15 residues. Germline assignment: CDR1 LGHNA and CDR2 YNFKEQ. Unmatched junction bases numbered 4, after V lost 2 bases and J lost 2 bases. This chain's CDR3 is CASSQPTGDNTEAFF. In DNA, the CDR3 is TGTGCCAGCAGCCAACCGACAGGGGACAACACTGAAGCTTTCTTT.

The CDR3 region has the DNA TGTGCCAGTAACGGGGAAACTAATGAAAAACTGTTTTTT. Translating gives CASNGETNEKLFF. The chain employs TRBV19 and TRBJ1-4; D is uncertain. The germline CDR1 and CDR2 sequences are LNHDA and SQIVND (reference sequence). The CDR3 is 13 amino acids. Trimming pared 7 bases from V and 1 base from J, leaving 7 bases between.

The rearrangement uses TRBV7-9 and TRBJ2-7, with D perhaps given as TRBD1 or TRBD2 (6 bases each). V shed 3 bases and J shed 2 bases, with 23 bases lying between them. CDR3 size: 18 residues. Germline CDR1 is SEHNR and CDR2 is FQNEAQ (reference sequence). The CDR3 sequence: CASSFVVGAVGGPYEQYF. CDR3 nucleotides: TGTGCCAGCAGCTTTGTGGTCGGGGCTGTCGGGGGCCCCTACGAGCAGTACTTC.

The chain carries TRBV7-2 and TRBJ1-4; 8 bases map to TRBD1. Germline loops: CDR1 SGHTA, CDR2 FQGNSA. Trimming at V came to 5 bases and at J to 8 bases, leaving 10 bases not matched to a gene. This CDR3 is 15 amino acids long. The CDR3 is CASSPDRGSGEKLFF. The CDR3 region has the DNA TGTGCCAGCAGCCCCGACAGGGGTAGTGGGGAAAAACTGTTTTTT.

The V call is TRBV10-1, the J call TRBJ2-5, with TRBD1 matching 7 bases. The CDR3 extends over 16 amino acids. Unmatched junction bases numbered 12, after V lost 3 bases and J lost 5 bases. From germline, CDR1 is WNHNN and CDR2 SYGVQD (reference sequence). In nucleotides, the CDR3 is TGCGCCAGCAGTGATCTCCCGACAGGGAAGCTGGAGACCCAGTACTTC. This sequence encodes CASSDLPTGKLETQYF.

The chain has TRBV3-1 (or the pseudogene TRBV3-2) and TRBJ2-7; 11 nucleotides line up with TRBD2. This CDR3 is 15 amino acids long. The V gene end was trimmed by 4 bases and the J gene end by 3 bases; junction bases not matched to a gene: 5. Germline V gene sequence: CDR1 LGHDT, CDR2 YNNKEL (reference sequence). The CDR3 spells CASSRLAGGLYEQYF. DNA of the CDR3: TGTGCCAGCAGCCGGCTAGCGGGGGGCCTCTACGAGCAGTACTTC.

The rearrangement links TRBV6-5 to TRBJ2-7; TRBD1 might be the D (6 bases). The CDR3 has 13 amino acids. The V gene's germline CDR1 is MNHEY and CDR2 SVGAGI. V was clipped by 8 bases and J by 3 bases, with 14 bases between them. The CDR3 bases are TGTGCCAGCGGGCCGGACAGAAGCTACGAGCAGTACTTC. This translates into CASGPDRSYEQYF.

This clone occurred once. The J gene is TRBJ1-1, the V gene TRBV5-1; tentatively, D is TRBD1 (6 bases). Germline CDR1 is SGHRS and CDR2 is YFSETQ. The CDR3 extends over 12 amino acids. The V and J ends lost 5 bases and 10 bases respectively, with 15 bases between them. The CDR3 sequence is CASRYDEGGAFF. CDR3 in DNA: TGCGCCAGCAGGTATGATGAGGGGGGAGCTTTCTTT.

CDR3 sequence reads: CASASGTRDEQFF. The CDR3 coding sequence is TGTGCCAGCGCTAGCGGCACACGGGATGAGCAGTTCTTC. This rearrangement joins TRBV18 to TRBJ2-1, with 7 bases aligning to TRBD2. Germline V gene data show CDR1 as KGHSH and CDR2 as LQKENI. The CDR3 runs to 13 residues. Trimming cost V 8 bases and J 8 bases; bases outside gene matches: 9.

J is TRBJ1-1 and V is TRBV12-2. TRBV12-2 is noted as a pseudogene. This CDR3 comprises 17 residues. The CDR3 region is CASRLYEGREMNTEAFF. Here the CDR3 DNA reads TGTGCAAGTCGCTTATATGAGGGTCGTGAGATGAACACTGAAGCTTTCTTT.

This clone was seen only once. The genes are TRBV5-1 and TRBJ1-1; D ambiguous. Trimming stripped 3 bases from V and 2 bases from J, with 11 bases between. The germline gives CDR1 SGHRS, CDR2 YFSETQ. The CDR3 is 14 amino acids. CDR3 loop: CASSSLPGNTEAFF. The CDR3 DNA is TGCGCCAGCAGCTCACTTCCGGGCAACACTGAAGCTTTCTTT.

Only one count was recorded for this clone. V gene TRBV3-1 (or the pseudogene TRBV3-2) combines with J gene TRBJ2-7; D may be TRBD1 (5 bases). Germline V CDR1 and CDR2: LGHDT, YNNKEL (reference sequence). The CDR3 is 14 amino acids. V was pared by 6 bases and J by 3 bases, with 15 bases between. This CDR3 reads CASREAIDSYEQYF. The CDR3 region has the DNA TGTGCCAGCAGGGAAGCAATCGACAGCTACGAGCAGTACTTC.

The V call is TRBV21-1, the J call TRBJ1-2. TRBV21-1 is a recognized pseudogene. The CDR3 runs to 15 residues. The CDR3 spells CASSANRAVGDGYTF. Written as DNA, the CDR3 is TGTGCCAGCAGCGCAAATAGGGCAGTTGGAGATGGCTACACCTTC.

V and J are TRBV3-1 (or the pseudogene TRBV3-2) and TRBJ2-3; 8 positions match TRBD1. CDR3 length: 16 amino acids. Trimming cost V 4 bases and J 0 bases; bases outside gene matches: 6. From germline, CDR1 is LGHDT and CDR2 YNNKEL (reference sequence). The CDR3 bases are TGTGCCAGCAGCCTGGACAGGGAGGCTAGCACAGATACGCAGTATTTT. Encoded protein: CASSLDREASTDTQYF.